The text below deals with one T cell receptor (beta chain). The target antigen is unknown. Trimming removed 5 bases from V and 0 bases from J; junction bases left unmatched: 4. The CDR3 length is 15 residues. Germline CDR1 is MNHEY and CDR2 is SMNVEV (reference sequence). The record originates from a study of OX40 agonist ivuxolimab in advanced cancers. Study details: Patients with prior anti-PD-1, anti-PD-L1 or anti-CTLA-4 therapy were eligible; roughly 41% had some.

People who had autoimmune disease history or systemic immunosuppression were excluded. Sampling of blood occurred at baseline, cycle 4 day 1, and cycle 7 day 1. Only in-frame clones appear in the TCRdb table, and some are missing; sequencing was by immunoSEQ multiplex PCR. The table has fewer than 65,000 clones, approximately 94% seen once. Study-wide results and limits: CD8+ T cells (on average) carried more expanded clones than CD4+ T cells.

The source was CD4+ or CD8+ T cells sorted from blood, collected in a trial of the OX40 agonist ivuxolimab. The sequence derives from an adult with an advanced solid tumor such as melanoma, head and neck, liver or kidney cancer. The chain is built from TRBV27 and TRBJ2-3; 8 bases match TRBD1. CDR3 region: CASSMGQASTDTQYF. The CDR3 DNA sequence: TGTGCCAGCAGTATGGGACAGGCCAGCACAGATACGCAGTATTTT.